This T cell receptor beta chain was sequenced for a study of vaccination and CD4 T cells after COVID-19. Study overall: Post-vaccination specimens were collected at a median of roughly 68 days following dose two (range 14 to 241).

Details on this clonotype: Its target is not known.

This sample's treatment: roughly 11-day PBMC culture with coronavirus spike peptide pools or control peptides (ViraFEST assay). Prior to the COVID-19 pandemic (2011-2018), the unexposed donor's CD4+ T cells were collected. Via ViraFEST, peptide pools expanded antigen-specific T cells before TCR sequencing. Cultured CD4+ T cells had their DNA profiled by the Oncomine TCR Beta short-read assay. MiXCR, applied by TCRdb to the PCR reads, yields one record per CDR3 protein. The table includes several thousand distinct CDR3 sequences, 30% to 40% detected once. This clonotype originated in a human donor in good health. Sequenced sample: CD4+ T cells from blood, cultured in vitro.

CDR3 nucleotides: TGTGCCAGCAGTAAGGCTTGGGCAGGGGGAGGCTACACCTTC. Encoded protein: CASSKAWAGGGYTF. The chain employs TRBV2 and TRBJ1-2; 7 bases map to TRBD1. Trimming took 5 bases from V and 8 from J; bases not matched to a gene: 11. Germline assignment: CDR1 SNHLY and CDR2 FYNNEI. CDR3 size: 14 residues.